This passage covers 18 T cell receptor beta chains from one sample sequenced in a study of blood T cell repertoires in COVID-19. The protocol was immunoSEQ multiplex PCR, while the TCRdb copy is restricted to in-frame clones and leaves out a portion. This table holds about 88,000 clones, 75% to 90% found once. The specimen sequenced was peripheral blood. The receptors stem from a man of 80 years or more with acute or convalescent COVID-19.

Concerning this clone: An end of the junction differs from the germline gene, which may be a read error. The V and J genes are TRBV7-7 and TRBJ1-6; D remains unclear. Germline V gives CDR1 SSHAT, CDR2 FNYEAQ (reference sequence). The CDR3 spans 14 residues. CDR3 sequence: CASSLSPGNSPLHF. In DNA form, the CDR3 reads TGTGCTAGCAGCTTAAGCCCGGGGAATTCACCCCTCCACTTT. Full variable domain (outside the CDR3, taken from reference TRBV7-7 and TRBJ1-6): GAGVSQSPRYKVTKRGQDVTLRCDPISSHATLYWYQQALGQGPEFLTYFNYEAQPDKSGLPSDRFSAERPEGSISTLTIQRTEQRDSAMYRCASSLSPGNSPLHFGNGTRLTVT.

J is TRBJ2-3 and V is TRBV6-1, with 7 bases that match TRBD1. This CDR3 contains 15 residues. V lost 2 bases, J lost 2 bases, and 4 bases stayed unmatched. Germline loops: CDR1 MNHNS, CDR2 SASEGT. CDR3 in amino acids: CASSELGTATDTQYF. The DNA of the CDR3 is TGTGCCAGCAGTGAACTAGGGACAGCCACAGATACGCAGTATTTT.

This chain connects TRBV29-1 to TRBJ2-7; a possible D gene is TRBD1 (7 bases). Trimming stripped 1 base from V and 1 base from J, with 14 bases between. The CDR3 has 15 amino acids. Germline V CDR1 and CDR2: SQVTM, ANQGSEA. The CDR3 is CSVEGRDSSSYEQYF. CDR3 nucleotide sequence: TGCAGCGTTGAAGGGCGGGACAGCTCTTCCTACGAGCAGTACTTC.

The rearrangement uses TRBV5-1 and TRBJ2-7, with 7 bases lining up with TRBD1. The ends lost 3 bases at V and 6 bases at J; junction bases unmatched: 12. The CDR3 is 15 residues long. Germline V gene data show CDR1 as SGHRS and CDR2 as YFSETQ. CDR3 DNA sequence: TGCGCCAGCAGCTACGGACAGGAAGGATCCAGCGAGCAGTACTTC. As protein: CASSYGQEGSSEQYF.

J is TRBJ2-7 and V is TRBV5-1; D may be TRBD2 (6 bases). The CDR3 length is 15 residues. The germline CDR1 and CDR2 sequences are SGHRS and YFSETQ. Trimming took 0 bases from V and 4 from J, leaving 14 bases between them. The chain's CDR3 is CASSLGQLGTYEQYF. The CDR3 DNA reads as TGCGCCAGCAGCTTGGGACAACTTGGGACTTACGAGCAGTACTTC.

This clone appeared once. CDR3 bases: TGTGCCAGCAGCGCCGGGGACAGTCACAGACTCGCGAACACCGGGGAGCTGTTTTTT. Translated: CASSAGDSHRLANTGELFF. This chain uses TRBV9 with TRBJ2-2; 7 bases agree with TRBD1. CDR1 is SGDLS and CDR2 is YYNGEE in the germline V gene. The CDR3 length is 19 residues. V was pared by 3 bases and J by 0 bases, with 14 bases of the junction left unmatched.

The chain links TRBV10-3 to TRBJ1-2; weak D call: TRBD1 (5 bases). Germline V gives CDR1 ENHRY, CDR2 SYGVKD. The V and J ends lost 2 bases and 8 bases respectively, with 12 bases between them. This CDR3 region has 13 residues. The CDR3 loop is CAISEVEGLGYTF. The CDR3 DNA follows: TGTGCCATCAGTGAGGTGGAGGGACTGGGCTACACCTTC.

The V call is TRBV19, the J call TRBJ1-5; maybe TRBD1 (6 bases). CDR3 size: 15 residues. Germline V gene lookup returns CDR1 LNHDA and CDR2 SQIVND (reference sequence). V was clipped by 5 bases and J by 5 bases, with 16 bases between them. The CDR3 region is CASSVQGSVDQPQHF. CDR3 DNA: TGTGCCAGTAGTGTACAGGGTAGTGTCGATCAGCCCCAGCATTTT.

The rearrangement uses TRBV7-6 and TRBJ2-7; TRBD2 aligns across 7 bases. Germline V gives CDR1 SGHVS, CDR2 FNYEAQ. J lost 6 bases, V lost 6 bases, and 8 bases had no gene match. The CDR3 totals 13 residues. CDR3 residues: CASRDLGGGEQYF. The DNA for the CDR3 is TGTGCCAGCAGGGACCTGGGGGGGGGCGAGCAGTACTTC.

The genes are TRBV7-3 and TRBJ2-7; TRBD2 aligns across 8 bases. V lost 5 bases, J lost 3 bases, and 9 bases stayed unmatched. There are 15 residues in the CDR3. CDR1 and CDR2 (germline): SGHTA, FQGTGA. Written as DNA, the CDR3 is TGTGCCAGCAGCGCCACGGGGGGGACTTACTACGAGCAGTACTTC. Amino acids: CASSATGGTYYEQYF.

The chain couples TRBV11-3 to TRBJ2-1; 11 positions match TRBD2. Looked up from germline, CDR1 is SGHNT and CDR2 is YENEEA. The CDR3 consists of 13 residues. V was pared by 5 bases and J by 9 bases, with 3 bases of the junction left unmatched. The CDR3 coding sequence is TGTGCCAGCAGCCAACTAGCGGGAGTTGAGCAGTTCTTC. Translation gives CASSQLAGVEQFF.

The chain couples TRBV7-2 to TRBJ2-1; 10 bases fit TRBD2. The CDR3 runs to 13 residues. The V segment lost 0 bases and the J segment 10 bases; nucleotides outside the gene matches: 0. Germline-derived CDR1 and CDR2 are SGHTA and FQGNSA. The CDR3 reads CASSLAGLAEQFF. The CDR3 bases are TGTGCCAGCAGCTTAGCGGGACTAGCGGAGCAGTTCTTC.

This chain uses TRBV6-2 or TRBV6-3 with TRBJ1-2, with D possibly being TRBD1 (6 bases). CDR3 length: 14 residues. Between the trimmed V and J ends, which lost 5 bases and 5 bases, there was a span of 15 bases. Germline loops: CDR1 MNHEY, CDR2 SVGEGT. The CDR3 nucleotides read TGTGCCAGCAGTAGACGAACGGACAGTTATGGCTACACCTTC. This sequence encodes CASSRRTDSYGYTF.

The V gene is TRBV12-5, the J gene TRBJ1-3, with a possible D match to TRBD1 (5 bases). V lost 0 bases and J 0 bases, leaving 24 bases between the germline ends. The CDR3 sequence is 21 residues long. Germline CDR1 LGHNT, CDR2 FRNRAP. CDR3 DNA sequence: TGTGCTAGTGGTTTGGTGTTAACGGCTGTGACAGATCTAAACTCTGGAAACACCATATATTTT. Translating gives CASGLVLTAVTDLNSGNTIYF.

The V call is TRBV4-3, the J call TRBJ1-4, with a weak D call TRBD1 (6 bases). The CDR3 totals 14 residues. Germline V CDR1 and CDR2: LGHNA, YSLEER. Trimming stripped 4 bases from V and 1 base from J, with 7 bases between. The CDR3 loop reads CASSPRGTNEKLFF. The CDR3 region has the DNA TGCGCCAGCAGCCCCAGGGGAACTAATGAAAAACTGTTTTTT.

The V gene is TRBV29-1, the J gene TRBJ1-1, with 7 bases fitting TRBD1. The J segment lost 8 bases and the V segment lost 7 bases, leaving 10 bases of the junction unmatched. The CDR3 runs 12 residues. The germline V gene has CDR1 SQVTM and CDR2 ANQGSEA. The CDR3 protein is CSAASQGGEAFF. The CDR3 bases are TGCAGCGCTGCTTCTCAGGGGGGAGAAGCTTTCTTT.

This clone came up a few times. The chain uses TRBV24-1 and TRBJ1-4, with D maybe TRBD1 (6 bases). V was pared by 3 bases and J by 3 bases, with 16 bases between. The CDR3 runs to 17 residues. Germline V gene lookup returns CDR1 KGHDR and CDR2 SFDVKD. The CDR3 is CATSDPGIGGANEKLFF. Written as DNA, the CDR3 is TGTGCCACCAGTGATCCAGGGATAGGGGGAGCTAATGAAAAACTGTTTTTT.

The chain links TRBV9 to TRBJ2-6; weak D call: TRBD1 (6 bases). V gave up 3 bases and J gave up 0 bases, with 13 bases separating them. The germline V gene has CDR1 SGDLS and CDR2 YYNGEE. The CDR3 length is 17 residues. The CDR3 region has the DNA TGTGCCAGCAGCGCCGGACAGTTAAGCTCTGGGGCCAACGTCCTGACTTTC. Residues: CASSAGQLSSGANVLTF.